The source of this T cell receptor beta chain is a study of post-analysis software for immune sequencing data. Study-level background: Some patients lacked subtype; others had relapsing-remitting, secondary progressive or progressive-relapsing disease.

Study-level points and caveats: Strong co-clustering by F measure was seen for same-batch samples. Patients carried roughly 5 TRBV segments more frequently than controls did, and TRBV5-6, TRBV5-1 and TRBV20-1 were among them. Compared against controls, patients with multiple sclerosis displayed significantly lower normalized Chao1 diversity.

CDR1 is LGHNA and CDR2 is YNFKEQ in the germline V gene. This CDR3 comprises 14 residues. Unique molecular identifiers had been added to the TCR beta cDNA libraries. Each sample of roughly 0.9 to 10 million input T cells yielded 500,000 or so cDNA molecules, so each molecule approximated one T cell. One entry per CDR3 protein, called by TCRdb with MiXCR from the PCR reads. The data contain about 540,000 distinct CDR3 sequences, 34% of them singletons. This clonotype has only a few counts. The target antigen is unknown. Being one base from a much bigger clone, this may be a read error. Sequences were obtained from blood. The V and J genes are TRBV4-2 and TRBJ2-5, with D maybe TRBD1 (5 bases). This receptor was identified in a girl aged 2 to 17 with multiple sclerosis. CDR3 loop: CASSQQGQQEIQYF. CDR3 bases: TGTGCCAGCAGCCAACAGGGTCAACAAGAGATCCAGTACTTC.